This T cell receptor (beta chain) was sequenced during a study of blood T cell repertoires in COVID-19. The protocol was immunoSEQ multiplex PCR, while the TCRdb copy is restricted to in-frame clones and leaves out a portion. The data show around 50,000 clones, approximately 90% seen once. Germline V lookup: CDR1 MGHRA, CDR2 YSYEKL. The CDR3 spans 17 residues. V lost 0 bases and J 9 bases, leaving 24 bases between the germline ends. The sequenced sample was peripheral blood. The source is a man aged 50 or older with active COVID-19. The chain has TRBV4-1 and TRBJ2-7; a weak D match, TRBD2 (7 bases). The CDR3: CASSQDWRGGTGRGQYF. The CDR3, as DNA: TGCGCCAGCAGCCAAGATTGGAGGGGGGGCACCGGGCGCGGGCAGTACTTC.